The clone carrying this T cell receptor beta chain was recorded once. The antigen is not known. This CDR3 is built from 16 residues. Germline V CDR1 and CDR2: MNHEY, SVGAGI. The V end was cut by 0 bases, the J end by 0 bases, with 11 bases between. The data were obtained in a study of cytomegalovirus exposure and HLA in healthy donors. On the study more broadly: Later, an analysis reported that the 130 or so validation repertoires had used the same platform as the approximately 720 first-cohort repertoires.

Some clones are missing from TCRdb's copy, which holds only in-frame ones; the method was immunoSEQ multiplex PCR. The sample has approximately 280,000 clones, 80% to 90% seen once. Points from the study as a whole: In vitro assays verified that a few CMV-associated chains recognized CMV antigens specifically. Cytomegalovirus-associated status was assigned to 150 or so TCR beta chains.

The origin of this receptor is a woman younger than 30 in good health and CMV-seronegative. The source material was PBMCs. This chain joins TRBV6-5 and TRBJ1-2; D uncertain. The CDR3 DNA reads TGTGCCAGCAGTTACTCCGGCCGGGTAGCTAACTATGGCTACACCTTC. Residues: CASSYSGRVANYGYTF.